These T cell receptor beta chains were read from a single sample in a study of early T cells in non-severe SARS-CoV-2 infection. MiXCR was run by TCRdb on the 5' RACE reads, yielding one entry per CDR3 protein. The sample includes approximately 99,000 distinct CDR3 sequences, over 10% seen only once; the top ten take 3% to 3.5%. Sequencing input: whole blood. These receptors were taken from an adult who was a healthcare worker with PCR-confirmed SARS-CoV-2 infection or an uninfected control (not recorded which). The CDR3 runs from the conserved cysteine through the conserved F or W. D genes are given only for firm matches. Expanded clones are given a class, and other clones once, few, many or no size at all.

J gene | clone size | D gene | V gene | CDR3 DNA | CDR3 protein
TRBJ2-1 | few | NA | TRBV3-1 | TGTGCCAGCAGCCAAGGGACCATCAATGAGCAGTTCTTC | CASSQGTINEQFF
TRBJ2-7 | many | NA | TRBV16 | TGTGCCAGCAGCCAATCGATGGCTTCCTACGAGCAGTACTTC | CASSQSMASYEQYF
TRBJ2-1 | many | NA | TRBV6-5 | TGTGCCAGCAGTGAGTTGTCCCCCTCCTACAATGAGCAGTTCTTC | CASSELSPSYNEQFF
TRBJ1-1 | NA | NA | TRBV20-1 | TGCAGTACAATTCCCCCCGCTCAGGGGCACACTGAAGCTTTCTTT | CSTIPPAQGHTEAFF
TRBJ2-5 | many | NA | TRBV12-3/TRBV12-4 | TGTGCCAGCAGTCCCCTGAAAGAGACCCAGTACTTC | CASSPLKETQYF
TRBJ2-7 | NA | TRBD2 | TRBV20-1 | TGCAGTGCCACGGGACTAGCGGGAGGCCCGAACGAGCAGTACTTC | CSATGLAGGPNEQYF
TRBJ2-7 | NA | TRBD1 | TRBV7-9 | TGTGCCAGCACCTACACGGGACAGAGAGGGAACGAGCAGTACTTC | CASTYTGQRGNEQYF
TRBJ2-5 | many | NA | TRBV11-2 | TGTGCCAGCAGCTTTAGACGGATGAGGCTTTTAGAGGACCAAGAGACCCAGTACTTC | CASSFRRMRLLEDQETQYF
TRBJ2-3 | few | TRBD2 | TRBV27 | TGTGCCAGCAGTGCCCCCCTAGCGGGGAAAATCACAGATACGCAGTATTTT | CASSAPLAGKITDTQYF
TRBJ2-5 | NA | TRBD2 | TRBV6-5 | TGTGCCAGTGACAATTATAGCGGGACTCGAGAGACCCAGTACTTC | CASDNYSGTRETQYF
TRBJ2-3 | many | NA | TRBV9 | TGTGCCAGCAGCCCGGGACCAATATACACAGATACGCAGTATTTT | CASSPGPIYTDTQYF
TRBJ1-1 | many | NA | TRBV5-1 | TGCGCCAGCAGCGAACGCATGGGGTTCACTGAAGCTTTCTTT | CASSERMGFTEAFF
TRBJ1-2 | NA | NA | TRBV6-1 | TGTGCCAGCAGTGATTCGGGGGATAGAGGCTACACCTTC | CASSDSGDRGYTF
TRBJ2-6 | many | TRBD1 | TRBV25-1 | TGTGCCAGCAGTGAGGACAGGGAAGCGTCTGGGGCCAACGTCCTGACTTTC | CASSEDREASGANVLTF
TRBJ2-1 | many | NA | TRBV4-2 | TGTGCCAGCAGCCAAGATGGTTTTGGCGAGCAGTTCTTC | CASSQDGFGEQFF
TRBJ2-7 | few | TRBD1 | TRBV12-3/TRBV12-4 | TGTGCCAGCAGCCCCAGGACAGGGAGGAAGCACGAGCAGTACTTC | CASSPRTGRKHEQYF
TRBJ1-5 | NA | NA | TRBV7-6 | TGTGCCAGCAGCCGACACGTCAATCAGCCCCAGCATTTT | CASSRHVNQPQHF
TRBJ1-4 | NA | TRBD1 | TRBV28 | TGTGCCACCTATAGGGGACAGCGCCATGAAAAACTGTTTTTT | CATYRGQRHEKLFF
TRBJ2-7 | NA | NA | TRBV11-2 | TGTGCCAGCAGCCCCGGACTGCTCTCCTACGAGCAGTACTTC | CASSPGLLSYEQYF
TRBJ2-5 | few | TRBD2 | TRBV5-1 | TGCGCCAGCAGCCCGGGACTAGGGGAGACCCAGTACTTC | CASSPGLGETQYF
TRBJ2-3 | NA | TRBD1 | TRBV28 | TGTGCCAGCAGTTTAGGGCGACAGGGAACAGATACGCAGTATTTT | CASSLGRQGTDTQYF
TRBJ1-5 | few | TRBD1 | TRBV6-1 | TGTGCCAGCAGATCGGACCTTACAGGGGGCAATCAGCCCCAGCATTTT | CASRSDLTGGNQPQHF
TRBJ1-1 | few | NA | TRBV7-6 | TGTGCCAGCAGCAGGGACACCAACACTGAAGCTTTCTTT | CASSRDTNTEAFF
TRBJ2-7 | few | TRBD1 | TRBV12-3/TRBV12-4 | TGTGCCAGCAGTCCTTGGGGGACAGGGGATTACGGGCAGTACTTC | CASSPWGTGDYGQYF
TRBJ2-3 | few | NA | TRBV7-3 | TGTGCCAGCAGCTTAACAAGCCAGGGTGGAGATACGCAGTATTTT | CASSLTSQGGDTQYF
TRBJ1-3 | many | NA | TRBV6-5 | TGTGCCAGCAGTTACGGAGCAGGGACCCTCTCTGGAAACACCATATATTTT | CASSYGAGTLSGNTIYF
TRBJ2-7 | NA | NA | TRBV6-6 | TGTGCCAGCAGTTATACGAGGAAAGAGGTTTACGAGCAGTACTTC | CASSYTRKEVYEQYF
TRBJ2-7 | NA | TRBD2 | TRBV20-1 | TGCAGTGCTAGAGGACTAGCGGTTGGGAGCTCCTACGAGCAGTACTTC | CSARGLAVGSSYEQYF
TRBJ1-6 | NA | TRBD1 | TRBV20-1 | TGCAGTGCTAGAGGTGGGGAACAGGGGTCACCCCTCCACTTT | CSARGGEQGSPLHF
TRBJ1-2 | many | TRBD1 | TRBV29-1 | TGCAGCGTTGATCCGACAGGGCTGGATGTCGGCTACACCTTC | CSVDPTGLDVGYTF
TRBJ2-2 | NA | NA | TRBV11-2 | TGTGCCAGCAGCTTAGAGGGCAGGGTCACCGGGGAGCTGTTTTTT | CASSLEGRVTGELFF
TRBJ2-2 | few | NA | TRBV10-2 | TGCGCCAGCAGTGTCCTCGGACAGAGTGCGAACACCGGGGAGCTGTTTTTT | CASSVLGQSANTGELFF
TRBJ2-3 | many | NA | TRBV20-1 | TGCAGTGCTAGTGGACTTTATTCTAGCACAGATACGCAGTATTTT | CSASGLYSSTDTQYF
TRBJ2-5 | NA | TRBD2 | TRBV7-2 | TGTGCCAGCAGCTTAGGAAGCGGGAGGGTTTTAGAGACCCAGTACTTC | CASSLGSGRVLETQYF
TRBJ1-6 | NA | TRBD1 | TRBV12-3/TRBV12-4 | TGTGCCAGCAGTTTTCTGGGACAGGGTAGCTCACCCCTCCACTTT | CASSFLGQGSSPLHF
TRBJ1-2 | few | NA | TRBV29-1 | TGCAGCGTTGATATTCCCCGAGGGGGGAATGGCTACACCTTC | CSVDIPRGGNGYTF
TRBJ1-5 | many | NA | TRBV30 | TGTGCCTGGGCCTGGGGGGGTAGCAATCAGCCCCAGCATTTT | CAWAWGGSNQPQHF
TRBJ1-2 | NA | TRBD1 | TRBV18 | TGTGCCAGCTCACCGGGACAGGACTACTATGGCTACACCTTC | CASSPGQDYYGYTF
TRBJ2-7 | NA | TRBD2 | TRBV7-7 | TGTGCTAGCAGCTCTCGCCCGGGACTAGCGAAGCACGAGCAGTACTTC | CASSSRPGLAKHEQYF
TRBJ1-3 | NA | TRBD1 | TRBV9 | TGTGCCAGCAGCGTAGCCGGGACAGGCGCCGGAAACACCATATATTTT | CASSVAGTGAGNTIYF
TRBJ2-2 | few | TRBD2 | TRBV3-1 | TGTGCCAGCAGCCAGGCTAGCGGGAGTCCCGGGGAGCTGTTTTTT | CASSQASGSPGELFF
TRBJ2-5 | many | TRBD1 | TRBV20-1 | TGCAGTGCCCTAGGGACAGCGGTGGGGCGGGAGACCCAGTACTTC | CSALGTAVGRETQYF
TRBJ2-7 | NA | NA | TRBV29-1 | TGCAGCGTTGGCCCCCCGGGCCGCTACGAGCAGTACTTC | CSVGPPGRYEQYF
TRBJ2-5 | few | NA | TRBV7-8 | TGTGCCAGCAGCTTTGAAGGGCGTGAGACCCAGTACTTC | CASSFEGRETQYF
TRBJ1-5 | many | TRBD1 | TRBV12-3/TRBV12-4 | TGTGCCAGCAGTTTCCGGACAGGGAGGGGGAATCAGCCCCAGCATTTT | CASSFRTGRGNQPQHF
TRBJ1-1 | few | TRBD1 | TRBV7-3 | TGTGCCAGCAATCAGGGGGCGCAGAACACTGAAGCTTTCTTT | CASNQGAQNTEAFF